The 31 T cell receptor beta chains given below trace back to one sample, sequenced in a study of cytomegalovirus exposure and HLA in healthy donors. This PCR relied on a set of 60 Vbeta primers and 13 Jbeta primers. This table comes from immunoSEQ multiplex PCR, and its TCRdb copy is limited to in-frame clones, with some not included. The sample includes roughly 100,000 clones, around 80% of them seen just once. Sequences were obtained from PBMCs. The receptors derive from a man aged 40-49 years in good health and CMV-seronegative.

The chain carries TRBV7-9 and TRBJ2-5; 11 bases match TRBD2. The germline V gene encodes CDR1 SEHNR and CDR2 FQNEAQ (reference sequence). CDR3 length equals 16 residues. The trim removed 5 bases at V and 2 bases at J, leaving 7 bases unmatched. CDR3 region: CASSPTGTSGQETQYF. CDR3 nucleotide sequence: TGTGCCAGCAGCCCCACCGGGACTAGCGGACAAGAGACCCAGTACTTC.

The V and J genes are TRBV10-3 and TRBJ1-2, with 8 bases fitting TRBD1. After removal of 8 bases from V and 7 bases from J, the junction contained 15 bases not matched to a gene. Germline lookup yields CDR1 ENHRY and CDR2 SYGVKD. This CDR3 region has 15 residues. As DNA, the CDR3 is TGTGCCATCTCGCAGGACCCGACAGGGGAAGGTGGCTACACCTTC. Protein product: CAISQDPTGEGGYTF.

This chain links TRBV27 with TRBJ1-2, with no clear D. V shed 6 bases and J shed 8 bases, with 10 bases lying between them. Germline assignment: CDR1 MNHEY and CDR2 SMNVEV (reference sequence). CDR3 size: 11 residues. Here the CDR3 DNA reads TGTGCCAGCAGATACAGTGGGGGCTACACCTTC. Its protein is CASRYSGGYTF.

This clone came up once. The CDR3 reads CASSPSGGNNEQFF. The CDR3 DNA reads as TGTGCCAGCTCACCATCGGGGGGGAACAATGAGCAGTTCTTC. V gene TRBV18 combines with J gene TRBJ2-1, with 8 bases lining up with TRBD2. The germline CDR1 and CDR2 sequences are KGHSH and LQKENI. The length of the CDR3 is 14 residues. J lost 5 bases, V lost 2 bases, and 2 bases had no gene match.

The chain couples TRBV7-9 to TRBJ1-1, with D possibly being TRBD1 (6 bases). The CDR3 runs to 18 residues. Germline values: CDR1 SEHNR, CDR2 FQNEAQ (reference sequence). The ends were cut back, 5 bases at V and 1 base at J, with 23 bases in the middle. CDR3 residues: CASSAGQLRFISNTEAFF. The CDR3, as DNA: TGTGCCAGCAGCGCCGGACAGCTTCGTTTTATTTCGAACACTGAAGCTTTCTTT.

V and J are TRBV7-2 and TRBJ2-3, with TRBD2 matching over 7 bases. This CDR3 spans 12 amino acids. Trimming cost V 8 bases and J 4 bases; bases outside gene matches: 3. The germline V gene encodes CDR1 SGHTA and CDR2 FQGNSA. The CDR3 nucleotides read TGTGCCAGCCGGGGGGAGGCAGATACGCAGTATTTT. It is translated as CASRGEADTQYF.

The chain combines TRBV7-6 with TRBJ1-3; D is unclear. This CDR3 spans 14 amino acids. V was cut by 4 bases and J by 0 bases, with 7 bases left in between. CDR1 and CDR2 (germline): SGHVS, FNYEAQ. CDR3 residues: CASSSPSSGNTIYF. In DNA form, the CDR3 reads TGTGCCAGCAGCTCCCCGAGCTCTGGAAACACCATATATTTT.

The genes are TRBV18 and TRBJ1-2; D is unresolved. Germline V gene lookup returns CDR1 KGHSH and CDR2 LQKENI. Trimming pared 1 base from V and 8 bases from J, leaving 8 bases between. CDR3 length: 12 residues. For the CDR3, the DNA is TGTGCCAGCTCACCACAGCTAGGCGGCTACACCTTC. Protein product: CASSPQLGGYTF.

V and J are TRBV6-5 and TRBJ2-3; tentatively, D is TRBD2 (7 bases). Per the germline V gene, CDR1 is MNHEY and CDR2 is SVGAGI. This CDR3 spans 16 amino acids. Trimming removed 0 bases at V and 4 bases at J, with 14 bases between. The CDR3 DNA follows: TGTGCCAGCAGTTACTCGTGGGGGGGGGCCCCAGATACGCAGTATTTT. Translating it yields CASSYSWGGAPDTQYF.

V gene TRBV10-1 combines with J gene TRBJ2-2; perhaps TRBD1 as D (6 bases). Germline CDR1 and CDR2: WNHNN and SYGVQD (reference sequence). CDR3 length equals 16 residues. V lost 0 bases, J lost 7 bases, and 15 bases lay in between. In nucleotides, the CDR3 is TGCGCCAGCAGTGAGTCGATTGGGGGCCCAATCGGGGAGCTGTTTTTT. Translating gives CASSESIGGPIGELFF.

This chain links TRBV6-1 with TRBJ1-2; D may be TRBD1 (5 bases). From germline, CDR1 is MNHNS and CDR2 SASEGT. The length of the CDR3 is 15 residues. Trimming removed 5 bases from V and 0 bases from J, with 13 bases in between. The CDR3 DNA follows: TGTGCCAGCAGTACAAGGGGTCTCCCTAACTATGGCTACACCTTC. Its protein product is CASSTRGLPNYGYTF.

This clone was recorded a few times. The CDR3 region has the DNA TGTGCCAGTTTACAGGGGCCCGGCTATGGCTACACCTTC. Translating it yields CASLQGPGYGYTF. The genes are TRBV19 and TRBJ1-2; 7 bases agree with TRBD1. Germline V CDR1 and CDR2: LNHDA, SQIVND (reference sequence). CDR3 length: 13 residues. Germline trimming cut 8 bases from V and 4 bases from J; bases unmatched to any gene: 7. Supplemented by reference TRBV19 and TRBJ1-2, the full variable domain reads DGGITQSPKYLFRKEGQNVTLSCEQNLNHDAMYWYRQDPGQGLRLIYYSQIVNDFQKGDIAEGYSVSREKKESFPLTVTSAQKNPTAFYLCASLQGPGYGYTFGSGTRLTVV.

The rearrangement uses TRBV29-1 and TRBJ2-1; possibly TRBD2 for D (5 bases). The CDR3 totals 13 residues. CDR1 and CDR2 (germline): SQVTM, ANQGSEA. V was pared by 4 bases and J by 4 bases, with 11 bases between. CDR3 in DNA: TGCAGCGTTGGTGGCGGAGGATACAATGAGCAGTTCTTC. Its protein product is CSVGGGGYNEQFF.

This chain uses TRBV27 with TRBJ2-7; possibly TRBD1 for D (7 bases). CDR1 and CDR2 from the germline V gene are MNHEY and SMNVEV (reference sequence). This CDR3 spans 14 amino acids. V was pared by 0 bases and J by 4 bases, with 10 bases between. The CDR3 spells CASSLSAGGYEQYF. CDR3 DNA sequence: TGTGCCAGCAGTTTATCGGCAGGGGGGTACGAGCAGTACTTC.

V usage is TRBV9 and J usage is TRBJ2-3; 8 bases align to TRBD2. V was pared by 4 bases and J by 0 bases, with 7 bases of the junction left unmatched. From germline, CDR1 is SGDLS and CDR2 YYNGEE. The CDR3 contains 16 residues. For the CDR3, the DNA is TGTGCCAGCAGCCCCGCCGGGGGGGGGAGCACAGATACGCAGTATTTT. The encoded protein is CASSPAGGGSTDTQYF.

A few counts support this clone. J is TRBJ2-1 and V is TRBV5-4; 10 bases align to TRBD2. The V and J ends lost 2 bases and 5 bases, in that order; junction bases with no gene match: 1. Germline assignment: CDR1 SGHNT and CDR2 YYREEE (reference sequence). The CDR3 has 14 amino acids. The CDR3 DNA reads TGTGCCAGCAGCTTTCTAGCGGGGGACAATGAGCAGTTCTTC. This gives the protein CASSFLAGDNEQFF. The variable domain in full, completed from reference TRBV5-4 and TRBJ2-1, reads ETGVTQSPTHLIKTRGQQVTLRCSSQSGHNTVSWYQQALGQGPQFIFQYYREEENGRGNFPPRFSGLQFPNYSSELNVNALELDDSALYLCASSFLAGDNEQFFGPGTRLTVL.

The chain links TRBV7-9 to TRBJ2-1; D is unclear. V dropped 7 bases and J dropped 10 bases, with 17 bases sitting between them. The CDR3 runs 13 residues. Per the germline V gene, CDR1 is SEHNR and CDR2 is FQNEAQ (reference sequence). The CDR3 nucleotides read TGTGCCAGCACCCCTTTGAGCGAAAGGGAGCAGTTCTTC. This translates into CASTPLSEREQFF.

The gene calls are TRBV7-8 and TRBJ2-2, with TRBD2 matching over 10 bases. This CDR3 contains 16 residues. V gave up 3 bases and J gave up 7 bases; unmatched junction bases: 8. Germline V gene sequence: CDR1 SGHVS, CDR2 FQNEAQ. The CDR3 coding sequence is TGTGCCAGCAGCTTTCTAGCGGGGGCTCCGGGCGGGGAGCTGTTTTTT. Its protein is CASSFLAGAPGGELFF.

This rearrangement joins TRBV9 to TRBJ2-7; 8 bases map to TRBD2. Trimming cost V 4 bases and J 5 bases; bases outside gene matches: 5. The CDR3 runs 13 residues. CDR1 SGDLS and CDR2 YYNGEE come from the germline V gene. CDR3 nucleotides: TGTGCCAGCAGCTTGGGACTAGACGACGAGCAGTACTTC. This encodes CASSLGLDDEQYF.

V usage is TRBV6-1 and J usage is TRBJ1-3; no clear D gene. The CDR3 contains 15 residues. Germline V lookup: CDR1 MNHNS, CDR2 SASEGT. Trimming stripped 6 bases from V and 0 bases from J, with 12 bases between. The CDR3 loop reads CASRGELSSGNTIYF. CDR3 DNA: TGTGCCAGCAGGGGAGAACTCAGCTCTGGAAACACCATATATTTT.

This chain connects TRBV6-4 to TRBJ2-3; 13 nucleotides agree with TRBD2. J lost 3 bases, V lost 6 bases, and 6 bases had no gene match. The V gene's germline CDR1 is MRHNA and CDR2 SNTAGT. This CDR3 spans 16 amino acids. CDR3 nucleotide sequence: TGTGCCAGCAGCCGACTAGCGGGGGGTCTGACAGATACGCAGTATTTT. Translated, it gives CASSRLAGGLTDTQYF.

The chain joins TRBV5-5 to TRBJ2-3; D is unresolved. V gave up 4 bases and J gave up 5 bases, with 17 bases separating them. The CDR3 covers 15 residues. CDR1 is SGHKS and CDR2 is YYEKEE in the germline V gene (reference sequence). The CDR3 reads CASSVEQRMGDTQYF. In DNA, the CDR3 is TGTGCCAGCAGCGTAGAACAGAGAATGGGAGATACGCAGTATTTT.

The count of this clone is one. This chain links TRBV2 with TRBJ2-7; 7 bases are a match to TRBD1. V shed 8 bases, J shed 3 bases, and the junction held 7 bases outside the gene matches. There are 13 residues in the CDR3. CDR1 and CDR2 from the germline V gene are SNHLY and FYNNEI. The CDR3 bases are TGTGCCAGCGGGGGACAGAAGTTCTACGAGCAGTACTTC. The encoded protein is CASGGQKFYEQYF. Full variable domain (rest looked up from reference TRBV2 and TRBJ2-7): EPEVTQTPSHQVTQMGQEVILRCVPISNHLYFYWYRQILGQKVEFLVSFYNNEISEKSEIFDDQFSVERPDGSNFTLKIRSTKLEDSAMYFCASGGQKFYEQYFGPGTRLTVT.

V gene TRBV4-1 combines with J gene TRBJ2-3; D is perhaps TRBD1 (5 bases). V was clipped by 0 bases and J by 2 bases, with 9 bases between them. This CDR3 has 15 residues. Germline CDR1 and CDR2: MGHRA and YSYEKL. In nucleotides, the CDR3 is TGCGCCAGCAGCCAAGACAGGGCCTTCACAGATACGCAGTATTTT. Translation gives CASSQDRAFTDTQYF.

This rearrangement joins TRBV4-1 to TRBJ2-2; D may be TRBD1 (5 bases). This CDR3 has 18 residues. V gave up 0 bases and J gave up 5 bases, with 19 bases separating them. Germline CDR1 is MGHRA and CDR2 is YSYEKL. This CDR3 is CASSQDAKGRPRTGELFF. The CDR3 DNA follows: TGCGCCAGCAGCCAAGATGCGAAGGGGCGCCCGAGGACCGGGGAGCTGTTTTTT.

The rearrangement uses TRBV6-1 and TRBJ2-2, with D possibly being TRBD1 (5 bases). V lost 8 bases to trimming and J lost 8 bases, with 18 bases between them. From germline, CDR1 is MNHNS and CDR2 SASEGT. The CDR3 consists of 14 residues. CDR3 nucleotides: TGTGCCAGCCTTCTCCGGACATCCCCTGGGGAGCTGTTTTTT. Its protein product is CASLLRTSPGELFF.

This chain connects TRBV5-6 to TRBJ1-2, with D possibly being TRBD1 (5 bases). The germline V gene has CDR1 SGHDT and CDR2 YYEEEE. The V end lost 0 bases, the J end lost 5 bases, and 17 bases lay between the germline ends. This CDR3 region has 16 residues. CDR3 in amino acids: CASSLVPGSLRYGYTF. Written as DNA, the CDR3 is TGTGCCAGCAGCTTGGTACCAGGGTCCCTCAGATATGGCTACACCTTC.

This chain uses TRBV19 with TRBJ2-3; possible D gene TRBD2, 6 bases. The ends were cut back, 9 bases at V and 3 bases at J, with 16 bases in the middle. CDR1 and CDR2 from the germline V gene are LNHDA and SQIVND (reference sequence). The CDR3 consists of 14 residues. The CDR3 nucleotides are TGTGCCAGCTCGGGGCGGGGTAAGACAGATACGCAGTATTTT. Its translation: CASSGRGKTDTQYF.

The chain is built from TRBV2 and TRBJ1-4, with 8 bases aligning to TRBD1. In germline, CDR1 is SNHLY, CDR2 FYNNEI. V was pared by 7 bases and J by 6 bases, with 4 bases of the junction left unmatched. This CDR3 has 13 amino acids. CDR3 in DNA: TGTGCCAGCACCGGACAGGGCTATGAAAAACTGTTTTTT. This gives the protein CASTGQGYEKLFF.

This clone has a single count. This chain joins TRBV7-2 and TRBJ1-1; D gene unclear. V was cut by 3 bases and J by 1 base, with 6 bases left in between. CDR3 length equals 13 residues. CDR1 is SGHTA, CDR2 FQGNSA, per germline. This CDR3 is CASSFMRNTEAFF. The CDR3, as DNA: TGTGCCAGCAGCTTCATGAGGAACACTGAAGCTTTCTTT.

Note on this clone: One end of the junction varies from germline; a read error may be responsible. CDR3 sequence reads: CASSVDSYYSPLHF. DNA of the CDR3: TGTGCCAGCAGCGTAGATTCCTATTATTCACCCCTCCACTTT. The V gene is TRBV9, the J gene TRBJ1-6, with unresolved D. Germline values: CDR1 SGDLS, CDR2 YYNGEE. The CDR3 has 14 amino acids.